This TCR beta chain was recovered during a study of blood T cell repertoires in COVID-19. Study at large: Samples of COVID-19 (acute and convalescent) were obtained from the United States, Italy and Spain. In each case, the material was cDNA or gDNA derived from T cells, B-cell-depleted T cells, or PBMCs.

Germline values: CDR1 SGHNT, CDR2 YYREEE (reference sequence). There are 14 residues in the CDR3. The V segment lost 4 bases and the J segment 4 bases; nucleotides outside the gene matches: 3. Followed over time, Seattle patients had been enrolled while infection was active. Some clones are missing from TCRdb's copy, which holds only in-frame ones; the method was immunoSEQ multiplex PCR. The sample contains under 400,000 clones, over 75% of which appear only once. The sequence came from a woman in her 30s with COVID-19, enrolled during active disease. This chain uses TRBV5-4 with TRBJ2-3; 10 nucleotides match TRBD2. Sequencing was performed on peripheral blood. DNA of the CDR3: TGTGCCAGCAGCGCGGGGACTAGCGCAGATACGCAGTATTTT. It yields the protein CASSAGTSADTQYF. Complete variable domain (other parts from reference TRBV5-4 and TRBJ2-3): ETGVTQSPTHLIKTRGQQVTLRCSSQSGHNTVSWYQQALGQGPQFIFQYYREEENGRGNFPPRFSGLQFPNYSSELNVNALELDDSALYLCASSAGTSADTQYFGPGTRLTVL.